This TCR beta chain was obtained from a study of blood T cell repertoires in COVID-19. The overall study: Italy, Spain and the United States were the sources of the convalescent and acute COVID-19 samples.

Patients at the Seattle site were enrolled during active infection and followed longitudinally. By share of the sample, this clone is medium-sized. An end of the junction differs from the germline gene, which may be a read error. Authors' methods: How many nucleated cells were present was estimated from reference gene primer amplification. Sequencing was performed with immunoSEQ multiplex PCR; in TCRdb, only in-frame clones are kept and a portion is missing. The D gene and trimming were derived from the DNA, and the V and J assignments and clone size from that table. The data hold 150,000 to 200,000 clones, with 85% observed a single time. Germline values: CDR1 LGHNT, CDR2 FRNRAP. This CDR3 spans 13 amino acids.

V usage is TRBV12-5 and J usage is TRBJ1-2; D call uncertain. The sequenced sample was peripheral blood. This TCR derives from a man aged 60 to 69 with COVID-19, enrolled during active disease. Written as DNA, the CDR3 is TGTGCTAGTGGTTTGGTCAGTGGAGGGAGATTATTCTTC. As protein: CASGLVSGGRLFF.